This TCR beta chain was sequenced in a study of blood T cell repertoires in COVID-19. Study-wide background: T cells, B-cell-depleted T cells, or PBMCs supplied cDNA or gDNA.

The authors' processing: Reference gene primer amplification yielded estimated nucleated cell counts. The data were produced by immunoSEQ multiplex PCR, yet TCRdb's version contains in-frame clones alone and is incomplete. That table is the source of V, J and clone size, and D and trimming were worked out from the DNA. There are roughly 100,000 clones in the sample; around 81% occur only once, and around two fifths lies in the top ten. V lost 4 bases to trimming and J lost 0 bases; unmatched junction nucleotides: 4. Germline CDR1 and CDR2: SEHNR and FQNEAQ (reference sequence). The CDR3 covers 15 residues.

The J gene is TRBJ2-3, the V gene TRBV7-9; 7 nucleotides line up with TRBD1. The sample consisted of peripheral blood. The sequence was obtained from a man older than 75 with acute or convalescent COVID-19. The CDR3 loop reads CASSSRQGSTDTQYF. The DNA for the CDR3 is TGTGCCAGCAGCTCGAGACAGGGAAGCACAGATACGCAGTATTTT.